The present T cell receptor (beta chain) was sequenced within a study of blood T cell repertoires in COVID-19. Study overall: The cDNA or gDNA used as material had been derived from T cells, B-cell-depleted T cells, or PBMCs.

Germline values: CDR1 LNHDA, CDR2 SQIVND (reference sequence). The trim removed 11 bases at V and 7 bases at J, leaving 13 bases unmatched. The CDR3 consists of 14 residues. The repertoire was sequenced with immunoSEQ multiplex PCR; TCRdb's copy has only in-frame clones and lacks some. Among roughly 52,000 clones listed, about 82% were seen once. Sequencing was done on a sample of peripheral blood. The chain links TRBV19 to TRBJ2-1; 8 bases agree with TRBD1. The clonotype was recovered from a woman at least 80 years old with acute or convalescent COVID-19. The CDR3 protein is CAVRQGIQGNEQFF. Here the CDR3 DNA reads TGTGCCGTGCGACAGGGGATTCAGGGGAATGAGCAGTTCTTC.